This T cell receptor beta chain was identified during a study of blood T cell repertoires in COVID-19. Study-wide background: Samples representing acute and convalescent COVID-19 were sourced from the United States, Italy and Spain. Sources were T cells, B-cell-depleted T cells, or PBMCs; the material itself was cDNA or gDNA.

Original data processing: Using reference gene primer amplification, nucleated cell counts were estimated. Only in-frame clones appear in the TCRdb table, and some are missing; sequencing was by immunoSEQ multiplex PCR. V and J calls and clone size follow that table, whereas D and trimming were derived from the DNA. The profile shows around 99,000 clones, around four fifths of them singletons. CDR1 and CDR2 from the germline V gene are SGHKS and YYEKEE (reference sequence). The CDR3 has 14 residues. Trimming removed 0 bases from V and 4 bases from J; junction bases left unmatched: 3. Note on this clone: The sample contains more than one DNA sequence encoding this CDR3.

Sequencing input: peripheral blood. The sequence was collected from a man between 65 and 80 years old with acute or convalescent COVID-19. The chain joins TRBV5-5 to TRBJ1-1; 7 bases fit TRBD1. DNA of the CDR3: TGTGCCAGCAGCTTGGTAGCAGGGGGCACTGAAGCTTTCTTT. Protein sequence: CASSLVAGGTEAFF.